The rows below give T cell receptor beta chains drawn from one sample of a study of shared clonotypes between healthy human individuals. The method was immunoSEQ multiplex PCR; TCRdb's version includes in-frame clones alone and lacks a portion of them. Among about a million clones, around three quarters were seen once, and the ten largest hold about 1.5%. The specimen was memory CD4+ T cells sorted from blood. The receptors here all came from a man aged 18 to 30 in good health. CDR3s include the opening cysteine and the closing phenylalanine or tryptophan. D genes are given only for firm matches. Size is omitted from some rows. Given values are once, few, many or a class for expanded clones.

d_call,v_call,clone_size,j_call,cdr3_nt,cdr3_aa
-,TRBV27,-,TRBJ1-2,TGTGCCAGCAGTCCCCGGGTAGATAACTATGGCTACACCTTC,CASSPRVDNYGYTF
-,TRBV5-1,-,TRBJ2-3,TGCGCCAGTCATAAGGGGATCACAGATACGCAGTATTTT,CASHKGITDTQYF
-,TRBV12-5,few,TRBJ2-3,TGTGCTAGTGTTCGGGAGTGGACCACAGATACGCAGTATTTT,CASVREWTTDTQYF
-,TRBV19,-,TRBJ1-6,TGTGCCAGTAGTACACTGACGGGCGAAAGCTATAATTCACCCCTCCACTTT,CASSTLTGESYNSPLHF
-,TRBV13,-,TRBJ1-1,TGTGCCAGCAGCTTAGTGTTGGGCGGGCGGGGCACTGAAGCTTTCTTT,CASSLVLGGRGTEAFF
-,TRBV19,-,TRBJ2-2,TGTGCCAGTAGTATAATAGGGCCAAGCGGGGAGCTGTTTTTT,CASSIIGPSGELFF
-,TRBV13,-,TRBJ2-5,TGTGCCAGCAGCTCCCTGCAAGAGACCCAGTACTTC,CASSSLQETQYF
-,TRBV5-5,once,TRBJ1-4,TGTGCCAGCAGCCTCTCTCCCGGGAGCGGAACTAATGAAAAACTGTTTTTT,CASSLSPGSGTNEKLFF
-,TRBV5-1,-,TRBJ2-1,TGCGCCAGCAGCCCCCTTCTCGACTACAATGAGCAGTTCTTC,CASSPLLDYNEQFF
-,TRBV2,-,TRBJ2-7,TGTGCCAGCAGTGAAAGATGGGACACCTTTTCGATACCTGACTACGAGCAGTACTTC,CASSERWDTFSIPDYEQYF
-,TRBV15,-,TRBJ1-5,TGTGCCACCAGCAGAGAACAACTCAATCAGCCCCAGCATTTT,CATSREQLNQPQHF
-,TRBV7-9,few,TRBJ1-6,TGTGCCAGCAGCGAGGGTTCACCCCTCCACTTT,CASSEGSPLHF
-,TRBV5-1,once,TRBJ2-3,TGCGCCAGCAGCTTGGCCTGGGGGGCCTCAGATACGCAGTATTTT,CASSLAWGASDTQYF